These 28 T cell receptor beta chains were sequenced from one sample in a study of cytomegalovirus exposure and HLA in healthy donors. The primer mix had 60 Vbeta and 13 Jbeta primers. TCRdb's table, derived via immunoSEQ multiplex PCR, lists solely in-frame clones and lacks some. The sample contains 60,000 or so clones, about 85% of which appear only once. Source material: PBMCs. These receptors were collected from a female donor in good health and CMV-seronegative.

The chain recombines TRBV14 with TRBJ2-5; possible D gene TRBD2, 5 bases. The CDR3 covers 16 residues. Germline-derived CDR1 and CDR2 are SGHDN and FVKESK. Trimming pared 1 base from V and 7 bases from J, leaving 19 bases between. The CDR3 DNA follows: TGTGCCAGCAGCCAAGGTGGCTCTCATACCGAGGGGACCCAGTACTTC. It yields the protein CASSQGGSHTEGTQYF.

The rearrangement joins TRBV10-3 to TRBJ1-1, with TRBD1 as a possible D gene (6 bases). The V gene's germline CDR1 is ENHRY and CDR2 SYGVKD. This CDR3 region has 15 residues. Trimming shortened V by 10 bases and J by 5 bases, and 23 bases separated the two germline ends. The CDR3 is CATRRRQEDRTEAFF. The CDR3 DNA follows: TGTGCCACCCGGCGGAGACAGGAGGATCGTACTGAAGCTTTCTTT.

This clone has a handful of counts. The J gene is TRBJ2-5, the V gene TRBV30, with D possibly being TRBD2 (6 bases). Trimming stripped 2 bases from V and 5 bases from J, with 12 bases between. The V gene's germline CDR1 is GTSNPN and CDR2 SVGIG (reference sequence). The CDR3 runs 13 residues. CDR3 residues: CAWSIRLVETQYF. CDR3 nucleotide sequence: TGTGCCTGGAGTATAAGACTAGTGGAGACCCAGTACTTC.

This rearrangement joins TRBV5-1 to TRBJ2-2, with TRBD1 identical over 8 bases. CDR3 length: 15 residues. Unmatched junction bases numbered 7, after V lost 4 bases and J lost 5 bases. The germline CDR1 and CDR2 sequences are SGHRS and YFSETQ. As DNA, the CDR3 is TGCGCCAGCAGCATAGACAGGGGTAATACCGGGGAGCTGTTTTTT. It codes for CASSIDRGNTGELFF.

Details on this clone: A read error is likely, as this CDR3 ends without the conserved phenylalanine or tryptophan. The rearrangement links TRBV9 to TRBJ2-2; 7 bases map to TRBD2. The CDR3 is made up of 17 amino acids. CDR1 is SGDLS, CDR2 YYNGEE, per germline. Germline trimming cut 2 bases from V and 5 bases from J; bases unmatched to any gene: 12. Here the CDR3 DNA reads TGTGCCAGCAGCGTCGGCGCGAGCGGGGAGTCGACCGGGGAGCTGTTTTGT. This codes for CASSVGASGESTGELFC.

V and J are TRBV6-1 and TRBJ1-2; 7 bases fit TRBD1. The CDR3 contains 14 residues. Per the germline V gene, CDR1 is MNHNS and CDR2 is SASEGT. The V and J ends lost 6 bases and 7 bases, in that order; junction bases with no gene match: 11. The CDR3 nucleotides are TGTGCCAGCAGAACCGGGACAGTATCGGGTGGCTACACCTTC. Translated, it gives CASRTGTVSGGYTF.

The V and J genes are TRBV4-2 and TRBJ2-5; TRBD2 aligns across 10 bases. Germline values: CDR1 LGHNA, CDR2 YNFKEQ. The CDR3 totals 16 residues. Trimming removed 0 bases from V and 7 bases from J; junction bases left unmatched: 8. The CDR3 loop is CASSQDISGGPGTQYF. The CDR3 nucleotides are TGTGCCAGCAGCCAAGATATTAGCGGGGGGCCGGGGACCCAGTACTTC.

The chain uses TRBV28 and TRBJ1-5; no clear D. The germline V gene has CDR1 MDHEN and CDR2 SYDVKM. The CDR3 is made up of 11 amino acids. The germline V and J ends were trimmed by 8 bases and 0 bases, with 2 bases remaining between them. The DNA for the CDR3 is TGTGCCAGCTATAGCAATCAGCCCCAGCATTTT. Its translation is CASYSNQPQHF.

This rearrangement joins TRBV5-1 to TRBJ2-5, with D hard to call. The CDR3 consists of 14 residues. Looked up from germline, CDR1 is SGHRS and CDR2 is YFSETQ. Trimming took off 2 bases at V and 1 base at J, with 9 bases between the two ends. Written as DNA, the CDR3 is TGCGCCAGCAGCTTTGGATGGGCCCAAGAGACCCAGTACTTC. Amino acid sequence: CASSFGWAQETQYF.

A single count supports this clone. This rearrangement joins TRBV19 to TRBJ1-5; D unclear. CDR1 LNHDA and CDR2 SQIVND come from the germline V gene (reference sequence). The CDR3 contains 13 residues. The germline V and J ends were trimmed by 3 bases and 7 bases, with 10 bases remaining between them. As DNA, the CDR3 is TGTGCCAGTAGTATGGCGGATTTCCAGCCCCAGCATTTT. Amino acid sequence: CASSMADFQPQHF.

This clone was observed a few times. The chain recombines TRBV4-3 with TRBJ2-7; 10 nucleotides agree with TRBD2. This CDR3 has 15 residues. CDR1 LGHNA and CDR2 YSLEER come from the germline V gene. V gave up 1 base and J gave up 3 bases; unmatched junction bases: 3. Here the CDR3 DNA reads TGCGCCAGCAGCCAAGTTACTAGCGGGAACTACGAGCAGTACTTC. Protein: CASSQVTSGNYEQYF.

This clone was seen a few times. The V gene is TRBV6-6, the J gene TRBJ2-1; D gene unclear. V lost 2 bases and J 0 bases, leaving 11 bases between the germline ends. The CDR3 consists of 16 residues. The germline V gene has CDR1 MNHNY and CDR2 SVGAGI (reference sequence). CDR3 amino acids: CASSYLGRSSYNEQFF. As DNA, the CDR3 is TGTGCCAGCAGTTACCTGGGTAGGAGCTCCTACAATGAGCAGTTCTTC.

This chain connects TRBV18 to TRBJ1-6; the D gene is possibly TRBD1 (5 bases). Per the germline V gene, CDR1 is KGHSH and CDR2 is LQKENI. The CDR3 loop spans 15 amino acids. Trimming took 6 bases from V and 7 from J, leaving 16 bases between them. The DNA for the CDR3 is TGTGCCAGCTCCCCATGGGGAGGGACCAATTCACCCCTCCACTTT. Translating it yields CASSPWGGTNSPLHF.

About this clone itself: This CDR3 is also generated by other DNA sequences in the sample. V gene TRBV7-6 combines with J gene TRBJ2-1, with 7 nucleotides matching TRBD1. Germline V CDR1 and CDR2: SGHVS, FNYEAQ. The trim removed 5 bases at V and 10 bases at J, leaving 11 bases unmatched. The CDR3 is 14 amino acids. The CDR3 nucleotides are TGTGCCAGCAGCCCTAGGACAGGTCAGGGGGAGCAGTTCTTC. Encoded protein: CASSPRTGQGEQFF.

The gene calls are TRBV5-1 and TRBJ2-6; D gene ambiguous. The V end lost 1 base, the J end lost 4 bases, and 9 bases lay between the germline ends. The CDR3 covers 15 residues. Germline lookup yields CDR1 SGHRS and CDR2 YFSETQ. The CDR3 region has the DNA TGCGCCAGCAGCTTGATCGAGTCAGGGGCCAACGTCCTGACTTTC. Protein sequence: CASSLIESGANVLTF.

This clone is a singleton in its sample. The chain combines TRBV10-2 with TRBJ2-3; 9 positions agree with TRBD2. The V gene end was trimmed by 6 bases and the J gene end by 1 base; junction bases not matched to a gene: 5. The CDR3 runs 15 residues. Germline lookup yields CDR1 WSHSY and CDR2 SAAADI. The CDR3 region is CASRIAGARTDTQYF. CDR3 nucleotides: TGCGCCAGCAGGATAGCGGGGGCCCGCACAGATACGCAGTATTTT.

This sequence joins TRBV2 and TRBJ2-7; 7 nucleotides line up with TRBD1. CDR1 SNHLY and CDR2 FYNNEI come from the germline V gene. V shed 6 bases and J 5 bases; nucleotides not matched to a gene: 16. The CDR3 contains 16 residues. CDR3 sequence reads: CASRGQELGRIDEQYF. CDR3 nucleotides: TGTGCCAGCAGAGGACAGGAGTTAGGTCGGATAGACGAGCAGTACTTC.

The chain employs TRBV15 and TRBJ2-5; D may be TRBD2 (5 bases). Germline values: CDR1 LNHNV, CDR2 YYDKDF (reference sequence). This CDR3 has 14 amino acids. Trimming removed 0 bases at V and 1 base at J, with 6 bases between. The CDR3 sequence is CATSRELVQETQYF. The CDR3 DNA reads as TGTGCCACCAGCAGAGAACTAGTCCAAGAGACCCAGTACTTC. The full variable domain, in which reference TRBV15 and TRBJ2-5 provide the parts outside the CDR3, is DAMVIQNPRYQVTQFGKPVTLSCSQTLNHNVMYWYQQKSSQAPKLLFHYYDKDFNNEADTPDNFQSRRPNTSFCFLDIRSPGLGDTAMYLCATSRELVQETQYFGPGTRLLVL.

The rearrangement joins TRBV6-1 to TRBJ2-7; 9 nucleotides agree with TRBD1. With 6 bases clipped from V and 4 bases from J, the junction kept 13 bases outside the gene matches. CDR3 length equals 16 residues. The germline gives CDR1 MNHNS, CDR2 SASEGT. CDR3 DNA sequence: TGTGCCAGCAGGGAACAACCCTCGACAGGGGGGTACGAGCAGTACTTC. This gives the protein CASREQPSTGGYEQYF.

This clone occurred a few times. V gene TRBV5-6 combines with J gene TRBJ2-1, with D possibly TRBD1 on 6 matching bases. Germline CDR1 reads SGHDT; CDR2 reads YYEEEE. This CDR3 comprises 16 residues. The V gene lost 0 bases and the J gene lost 3 bases, with 13 bases spanning the gap. Here the CDR3 reads CASSLEGDGVYNEQFF. The CDR3 nucleotides are TGTGCCAGCAGCTTGGAGGGGGATGGGGTCTACAATGAGCAGTTCTTC.

This chain links TRBV9 with TRBJ2-5; 7 positions agree with TRBD1. The CDR3 length is 14 residues. Germline CDR1 and CDR2: SGDLS and YYNGEE. Losses at the gene ends were 4 bases for V and 1 base for J; bases not matched to a gene: 4. Written as DNA, the CDR3 is TGTGCCAGCAGCCCTGACAGGGCCCAAGAGACCCAGTACTTC. Amino acid sequence: CASSPDRAQETQYF.

The gene calls are TRBV28 and TRBJ2-5; tentative D call: TRBD2 (6 bases). The J call is doubtful: the DNA matches TRBJ2-7 better. This CDR3 contains 14 residues. Germline V gene data show CDR1 as MDHEN and CDR2 as SYDVKM. CDR3 nucleotide sequence: TGTGCCAGCCATACCGGGGGAGAAGTCTACGAGCAGTACTTC. This gives the protein CASHTGGEVYEQYF.

The V call is TRBV5-6, the J call TRBJ2-3; D is ambiguous. V was pared by 0 bases and J by 0 bases, with 14 bases between. Germline assignment: CDR1 SGHDT and CDR2 YYEEEE. There are 17 residues in the CDR3. This chain's CDR3 is CASSLAVVPPSTDTQYF. The CDR3 nucleotides are TGTGCCAGCAGCTTGGCGGTTGTCCCACCTAGCACAGATACGCAGTATTTT.

CDR3 protein: CASSLQGGLSYEQYF. In nucleotides, the CDR3 is TGTGCCAGCAGCCTACAGGGGGGGCTCTCCTACGAGCAGTACTTC. The V call is TRBV7-3, the J call TRBJ2-7; tentative D call: TRBD1 (8 bases). Per the germline V gene, CDR1 is SGHTA and CDR2 is FQGTGA. The CDR3 sequence is 15 residues long. V lost 5 bases and J lost 0, with 14 bases in between.

The V and J genes are TRBV27 and TRBJ2-7; TRBD2 aligns across 14 bases. The trim removed 8 bases at V and 2 bases at J, leaving 2 bases unmatched. CDR1 and CDR2 from the germline V gene are MNHEY and SMNVEV (reference sequence). The CDR3 is 14 amino acids. The DNA of the CDR3 is TGTGCCAGCCGGGGACTAGCGGGGGCCTACGAGCAGTACTTC. The encoded protein is CASRGLAGAYEQYF.

This clone occurred a few times. DNA of the CDR3: TGTGCCAGCAGCACCGGGACAGGGGTAGGAATCGGCGAAAAACTGTTTTTT. This encodes CASSTGTGVGIGEKLFF. The rearrangement links TRBV5-5 to TRBJ1-4, with TRBD1 matching 10 bases. This CDR3 region has 17 residues. The junction had 14 bases not matched to a gene; V was cut back by 4 bases and J by 8 bases. Germline V gene data show CDR1 as SGHKS and CDR2 as YYEKEE (reference sequence).

V gene TRBV6-1 combines with J gene TRBJ2-7, with D possibly matching TRBD1 (6 bases). The CDR3 has 13 amino acids. Germline V lookup: CDR1 MNHNS, CDR2 SASEGT. Trimming cost V 2 bases and J 5 bases, with 10 bases left between them. CDR3 bases: TGTGCCAGCAGTGAACAGGGGATCGACGAGCAGTACTTC. It yields the protein CASSEQGIDEQYF.

Written as DNA, the CDR3 is TGTGCCAGTAGTATTTTTGACAAAGGCTACACCTTC. Amino acids: CASSIFDKGYTF. The V and J genes are TRBV19 and TRBJ1-2; no clear D. CDR1 and CDR2 (germline): LNHDA, SQIVND (reference sequence). The length of the CDR3 is 12 residues. The V and J ends lost 3 bases and 8 bases respectively, with 10 bases between them.